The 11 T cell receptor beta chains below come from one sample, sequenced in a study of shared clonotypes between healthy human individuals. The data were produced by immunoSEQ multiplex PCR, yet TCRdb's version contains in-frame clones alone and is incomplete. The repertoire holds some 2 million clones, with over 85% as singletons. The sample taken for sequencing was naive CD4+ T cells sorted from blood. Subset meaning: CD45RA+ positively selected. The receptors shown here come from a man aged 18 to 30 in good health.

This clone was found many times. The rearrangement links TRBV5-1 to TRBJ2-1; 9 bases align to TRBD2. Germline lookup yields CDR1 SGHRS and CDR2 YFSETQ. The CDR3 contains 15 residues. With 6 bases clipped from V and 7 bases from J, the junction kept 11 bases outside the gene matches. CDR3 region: CASTVTGTSTNEQFF. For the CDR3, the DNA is TGCGCCAGCACCGTAACCGGGACTAGCACAAATGAGCAGTTCTTC. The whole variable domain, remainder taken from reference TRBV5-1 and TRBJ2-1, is KAGVTQTPRYLIKTRGQQVTLSCSPISGHRSVSWYQQTPGQGLQFLFEYFSETQRNKGNFPGRFSGRQFSNSRSEMNVSTLELGDSALYLCASTVTGTSTNEQFFGPGTRLTVL.

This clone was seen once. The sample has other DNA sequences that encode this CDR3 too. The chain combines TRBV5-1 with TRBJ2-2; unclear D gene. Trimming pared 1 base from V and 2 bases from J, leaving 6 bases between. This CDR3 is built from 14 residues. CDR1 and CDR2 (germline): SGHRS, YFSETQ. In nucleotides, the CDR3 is TGCGCCAGCAGCTTGCGGACCAACACCGGGGAGCTGTTTTTT. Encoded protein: CASSLRTNTGELFF.

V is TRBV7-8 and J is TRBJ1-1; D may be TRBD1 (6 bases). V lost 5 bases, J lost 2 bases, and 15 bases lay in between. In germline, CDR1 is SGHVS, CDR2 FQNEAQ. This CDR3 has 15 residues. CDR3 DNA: TGTGCCAGCAGCGCACAAGGGGGAGGTAACACTGAAGCTTTCTTT. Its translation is CASSAQGGGNTEAFF.

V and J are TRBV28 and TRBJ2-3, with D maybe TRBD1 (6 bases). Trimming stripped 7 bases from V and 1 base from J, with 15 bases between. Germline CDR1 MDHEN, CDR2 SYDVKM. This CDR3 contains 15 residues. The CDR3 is CASNDRPGGTDTQYF. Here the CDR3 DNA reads TGTGCCAGCAACGACCGGCCAGGGGGCACAGATACGCAGTATTTT. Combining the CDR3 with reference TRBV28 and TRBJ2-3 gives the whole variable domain DVKVTQSSRYLVKRTGEKVFLECVQDMDHENMFWYRQDPGLGLRLIYFSYDVKMKEKGDIPEGYSVSREKKERFSLILESASTNQTSMYLCASNDRPGGTDTQYFGPGTRLTVL.

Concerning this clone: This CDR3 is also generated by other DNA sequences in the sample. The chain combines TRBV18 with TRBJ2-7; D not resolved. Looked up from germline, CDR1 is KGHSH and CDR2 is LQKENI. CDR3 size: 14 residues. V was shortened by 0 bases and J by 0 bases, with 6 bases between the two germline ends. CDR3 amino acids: CASSPPGSSYEQYF. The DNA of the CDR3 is TGTGCCAGCTCACCACCGGGCTCCTCCTACGAGCAGTACTTC.

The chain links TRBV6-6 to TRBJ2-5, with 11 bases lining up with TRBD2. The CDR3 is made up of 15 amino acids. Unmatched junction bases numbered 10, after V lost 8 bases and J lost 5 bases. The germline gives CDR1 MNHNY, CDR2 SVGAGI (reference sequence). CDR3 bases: TGTGCCAGCCAACTAGCGGGAGAGGGGACCGAGACCCAGTACTTC. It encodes CASQLAGEGTETQYF.

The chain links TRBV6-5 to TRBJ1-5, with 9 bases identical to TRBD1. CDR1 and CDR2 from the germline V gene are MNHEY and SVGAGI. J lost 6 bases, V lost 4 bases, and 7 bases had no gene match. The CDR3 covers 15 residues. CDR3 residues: CASSWAQGAAQPQHF. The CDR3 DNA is TGTGCCAGCAGTTGGGCACAGGGGGCAGCTCAGCCCCAGCATTTT.

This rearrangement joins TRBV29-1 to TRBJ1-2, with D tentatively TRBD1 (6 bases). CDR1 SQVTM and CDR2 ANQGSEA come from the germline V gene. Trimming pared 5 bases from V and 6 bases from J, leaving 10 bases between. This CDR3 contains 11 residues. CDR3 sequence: CSVPRTDGYTF. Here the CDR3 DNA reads TGCAGCGTTCCCCGGACAGATGGCTACACCTTC.

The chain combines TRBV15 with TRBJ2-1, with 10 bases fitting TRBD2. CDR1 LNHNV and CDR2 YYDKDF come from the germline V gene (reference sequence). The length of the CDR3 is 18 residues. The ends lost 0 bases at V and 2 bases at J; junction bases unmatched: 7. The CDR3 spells CATSRDWSGRAPYNEQFF. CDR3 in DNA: TGTGCCACCAGCAGAGATTGGAGCGGGAGGGCCCCCTACAATGAGCAGTTCTTC.

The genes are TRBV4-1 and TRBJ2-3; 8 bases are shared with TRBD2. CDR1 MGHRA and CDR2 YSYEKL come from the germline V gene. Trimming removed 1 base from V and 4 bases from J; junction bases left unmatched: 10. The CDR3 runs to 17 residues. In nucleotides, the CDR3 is TGCGCCAGCAGCCAAGTCCCGGGACTAGGACTCCCAGATACGCAGTATTTT. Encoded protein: CASSQVPGLGLPDTQYF.

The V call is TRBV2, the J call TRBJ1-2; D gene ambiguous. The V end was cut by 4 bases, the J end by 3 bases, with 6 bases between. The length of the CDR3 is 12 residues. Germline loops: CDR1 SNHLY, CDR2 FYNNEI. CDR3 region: CASSVSYYGYTF. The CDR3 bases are TGTGCCAGCAGTGTCAGCTACTATGGCTACACCTTC.